These 3 T cell receptor beta chains were all obtained from the same sample, sequenced in a study of cytomegalovirus exposure and HLA in healthy donors. Primers: 60 Vbeta forward and 13 Jbeta reverse. Produced via immunoSEQ multiplex PCR; TCRdb's table is partial and in-frame only. The table has around 180,000 clones, 80% seen once. Source material: PBMCs. The receptors were gathered from a man aged 25-45 years in good health and CMV-seropositive.

This clone was seen a single time. This chain uses TRBV5-1 with TRBJ2-5, with D tentatively TRBD1 (5 bases). V lost 0 bases to trimming and J lost 6 bases, with 18 bases between them. The germline V gene encodes CDR1 SGHRS and CDR2 YFSETQ. CDR3 size: 16 residues. This CDR3 is CASSLDPTRGSQTQYF. CDR3 in DNA: TGCGCCAGCAGCTTGGACCCGACAAGGGGAAGTCAGACCCAGTACTTC.

This sequence joins TRBV4-1 and TRBJ2-1; D is possibly TRBD2 (7 bases). There are 20 residues in the CDR3. Germline CDR1 MGHRA, CDR2 YSYEKL. Trimming removed 0 bases at V and 4 bases at J, with 25 bases between. The CDR3 DNA reads TGCGCCAGCAGCCAAGAGTATGGGGTATCTAGCGGAGGGGGGTACAATGAGCAGTTCTTC. Its protein product is CASSQEYGVSSGGGYNEQFF.

The chain links TRBV5-1 to TRBJ1-1, with TRBD1 as a possible D gene (6 bases). Germline CDR1 SGHRS, CDR2 YFSETQ. Between the trimmed V and J ends, which lost 3 bases and 4 bases, there was a span of 13 bases. This CDR3 has 14 residues. CDR3 sequence reads: CASSSTGSFTEAFF. The CDR3 nucleotides read TGCGCCAGCAGCTCTACAGGGAGTTTCACTGAAGCTTTCTTT. Full variable domain (remainder filled in from reference TRBV5-1 and TRBJ1-1): KAGVTQTPRYLIKTRGQQVTLSCSPISGHRSVSWYQQTPGQGLQFLFEYFSETQRNKGNFPGRFSGRQFSNSRSEMNVSTLELGDSALYLCASSSTGSFTEAFFGQGTRLTVV.